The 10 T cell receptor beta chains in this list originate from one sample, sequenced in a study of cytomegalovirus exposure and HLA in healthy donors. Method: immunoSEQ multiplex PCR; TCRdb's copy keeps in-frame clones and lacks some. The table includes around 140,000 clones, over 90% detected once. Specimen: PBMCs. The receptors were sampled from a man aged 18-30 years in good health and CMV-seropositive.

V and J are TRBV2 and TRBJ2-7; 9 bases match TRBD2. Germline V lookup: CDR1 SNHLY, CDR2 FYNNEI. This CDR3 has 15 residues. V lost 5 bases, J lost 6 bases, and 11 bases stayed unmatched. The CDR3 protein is CASSLLAGTPGEQYF. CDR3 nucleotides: TGTGCCAGCAGTCTCCTAGCGGGGACCCCTGGCGAGCAGTACTTC. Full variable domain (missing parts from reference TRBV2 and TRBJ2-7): EPEVTQTPSHQVTQMGQEVILRCVPISNHLYFYWYRQILGQKVEFLVSFYNNEISEKSEIFDDQFSVERPDGSNFTLKIRSTKLEDSAMYFCASSLLAGTPGEQYFGPGTRLTVT.

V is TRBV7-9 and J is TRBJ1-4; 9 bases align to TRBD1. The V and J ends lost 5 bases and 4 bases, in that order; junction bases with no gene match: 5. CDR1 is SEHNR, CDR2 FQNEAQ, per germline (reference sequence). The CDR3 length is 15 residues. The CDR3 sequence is CASSKLGQGNEKLFF. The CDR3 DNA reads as TGTGCCAGCAGCAAGCTGGGACAGGGTAATGAAAAACTGTTTTTT.

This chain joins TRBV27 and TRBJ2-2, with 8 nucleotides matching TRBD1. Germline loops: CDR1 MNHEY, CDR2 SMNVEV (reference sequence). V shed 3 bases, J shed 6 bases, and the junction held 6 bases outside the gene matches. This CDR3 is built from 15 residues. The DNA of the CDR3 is TGTGCCAGCAGTTTGTCAGGGGGCGTCGCCGGGGAGCTGTTTTTT. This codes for CASSLSGGVAGELFF.

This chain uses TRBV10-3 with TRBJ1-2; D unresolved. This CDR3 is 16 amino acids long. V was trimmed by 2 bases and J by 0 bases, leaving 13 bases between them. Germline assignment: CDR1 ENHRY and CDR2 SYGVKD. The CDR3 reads CAISEDDGVTNYGYTF. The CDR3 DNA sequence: TGTGCCATCAGTGAGGACGACGGGGTGACTAACTATGGCTACACCTTC.

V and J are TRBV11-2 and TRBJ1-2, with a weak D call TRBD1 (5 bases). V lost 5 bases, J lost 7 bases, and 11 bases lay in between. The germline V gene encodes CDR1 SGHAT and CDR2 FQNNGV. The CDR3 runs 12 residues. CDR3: CASSKTGVGYTF. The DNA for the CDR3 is TGTGCCAGCAGCAAAACGGGGGTTGGCTACACCTTC.

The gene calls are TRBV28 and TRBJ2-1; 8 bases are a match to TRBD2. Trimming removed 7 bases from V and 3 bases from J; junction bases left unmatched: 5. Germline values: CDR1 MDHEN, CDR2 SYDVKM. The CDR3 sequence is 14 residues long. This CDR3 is CASTPGLGYNEQFF. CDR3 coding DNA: TGTGCCAGCACTCCGGGACTAGGCTACAATGAGCAGTTCTTC.

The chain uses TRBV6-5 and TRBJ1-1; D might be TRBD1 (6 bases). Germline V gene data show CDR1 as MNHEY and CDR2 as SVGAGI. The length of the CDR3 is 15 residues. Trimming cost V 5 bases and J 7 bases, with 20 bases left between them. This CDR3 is CASSHLDSSRGEAFF. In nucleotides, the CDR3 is TGTGCCAGCAGTCACTTGGACAGCTCTAGGGGTGAAGCTTTCTTT.

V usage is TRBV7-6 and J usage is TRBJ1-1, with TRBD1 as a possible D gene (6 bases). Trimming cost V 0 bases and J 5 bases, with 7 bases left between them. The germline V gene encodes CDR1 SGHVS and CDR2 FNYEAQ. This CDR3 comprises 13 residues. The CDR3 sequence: CASSLAGTTEAFF. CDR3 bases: TGTGCCAGCAGCTTAGCAGGGACAACTGAAGCTTTCTTT.

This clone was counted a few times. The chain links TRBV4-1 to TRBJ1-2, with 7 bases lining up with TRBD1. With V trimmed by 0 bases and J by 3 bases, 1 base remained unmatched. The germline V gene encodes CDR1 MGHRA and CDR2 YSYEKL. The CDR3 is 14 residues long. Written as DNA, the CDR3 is TGCGCCAGCAGCCAAGATGACAGGGACTATGGCTACACCTTC. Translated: CASSQDDRDYGYTF.

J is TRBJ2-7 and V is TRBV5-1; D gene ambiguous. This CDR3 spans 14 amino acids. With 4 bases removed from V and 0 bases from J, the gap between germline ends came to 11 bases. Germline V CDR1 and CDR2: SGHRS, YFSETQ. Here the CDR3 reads CASSVGSYSYEQYF. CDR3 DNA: TGCGCCAGCAGCGTTGGCAGTTACTCCTACGAGCAGTACTTC. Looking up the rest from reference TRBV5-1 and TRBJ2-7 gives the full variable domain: KAGVTQTPRYLIKTRGQQVTLSCSPISGHRSVSWYQQTPGQGLQFLFEYFSETQRNKGNFPGRFSGRQFSNSRSEMNVSTLELGDSALYLCASSVGSYSYEQYFGPGTRLTVT.